The T cell receptor (beta chain) described here comes from a study of T-cell reconstitution after alpha-beta-depleted transplantation in children. Unique molecular identifiers were used to barcode this TCRbeta library. TCRdb processed the PCR reads anew with MiXCR; each CDR3 protein has one entry. The table lists around 380,000 distinct CDR3 sequences, about a tenth of them singletons, with 4.5% to 6% in the top ten. Germline-derived CDR1 and CDR2 are SGHAT and FQNNGV. Trimming left V 1 base short and J 0 bases short, with 13 bases between. CDR3 length: 18 residues. A few counts support this clonotype.

The sequence derives from a human donor who donated a stem cell graft to a child with acute myeloid leukemia. The V call is TRBV11-2, the J call TRBJ2-6, with D possibly matching TRBD1 (6 bases). The material sequenced was PBMCs from the stem cell graft donor, taken from the stem cell graft. The CDR3 here is CASSLVGRGSSGANVLTF. CDR3 nucleotide sequence: TGTGCCAGCAGCTTAGTCGGCAGGGGAAGCTCTGGGGCCAACGTCCTGACTTTC. The whole variable domain, filled in from reference TRBV11-2 and TRBJ2-6, reads EAGVAQSPRYKIIEKRQSVAFWCNPISGHATLYWYQQILGQGPKLLIQFQNNGVVDDSQLPKDRFSAERLKGVDSTLKIQPAKLEDSAVYLCASSLVGRGSSGANVLTFGAGSRLTVL.